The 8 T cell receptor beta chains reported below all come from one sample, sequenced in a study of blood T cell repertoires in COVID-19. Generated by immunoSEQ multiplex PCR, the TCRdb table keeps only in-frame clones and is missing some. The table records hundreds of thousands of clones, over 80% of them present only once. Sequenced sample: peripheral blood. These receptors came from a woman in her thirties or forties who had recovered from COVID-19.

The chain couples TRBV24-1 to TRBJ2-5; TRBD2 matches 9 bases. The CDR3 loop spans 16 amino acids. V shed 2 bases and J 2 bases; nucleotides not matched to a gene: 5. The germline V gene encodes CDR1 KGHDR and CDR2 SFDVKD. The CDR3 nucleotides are TGTGCCACCAGTGATTCGCGGGGGGGCCGGCAAGAGACCCAGTACTTC. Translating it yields CATSDSRGGRQETQYF.

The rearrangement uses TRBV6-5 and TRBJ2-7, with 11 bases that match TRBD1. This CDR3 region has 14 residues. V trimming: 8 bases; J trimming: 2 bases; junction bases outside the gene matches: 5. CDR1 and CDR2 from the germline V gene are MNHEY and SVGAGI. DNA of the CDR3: TGTGCCAGCCGACGGGACAGGGGGGCCTACGAGCAGTACTTC. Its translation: CASRRDRGAYEQYF.

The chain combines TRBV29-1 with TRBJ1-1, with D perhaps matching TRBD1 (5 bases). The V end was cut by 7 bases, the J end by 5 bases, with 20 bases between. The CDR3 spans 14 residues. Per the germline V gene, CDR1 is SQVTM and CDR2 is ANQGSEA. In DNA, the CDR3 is TGCAGCGCAGCGACGGGGGTCCGCTTGACTGAAGCTTTCTTT. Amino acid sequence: CSAATGVRLTEAFF.

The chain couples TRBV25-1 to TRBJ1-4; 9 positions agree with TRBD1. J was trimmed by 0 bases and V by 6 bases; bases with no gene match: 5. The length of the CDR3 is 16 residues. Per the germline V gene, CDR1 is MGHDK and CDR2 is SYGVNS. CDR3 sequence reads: CASREDRGTTNEKLFF. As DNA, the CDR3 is TGTGCCAGCAGGGAGGACAGGGGAACAACTAATGAAAAACTGTTTTTT.

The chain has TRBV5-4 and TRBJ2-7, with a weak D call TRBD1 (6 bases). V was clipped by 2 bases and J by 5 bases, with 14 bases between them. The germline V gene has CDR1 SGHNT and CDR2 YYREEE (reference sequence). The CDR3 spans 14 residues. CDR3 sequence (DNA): TGTGCCAGCAGCTTCTTACAGGGTAGCCACGAGCAGTACTTC. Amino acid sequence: CASSFLQGSHEQYF.

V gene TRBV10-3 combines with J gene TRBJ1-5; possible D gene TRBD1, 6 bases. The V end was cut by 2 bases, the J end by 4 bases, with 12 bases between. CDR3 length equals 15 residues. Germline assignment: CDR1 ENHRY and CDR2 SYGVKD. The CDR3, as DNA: TGTGCCATCAGTGAGGTCGGGACACTGAATCAGCCCCAGCATTTT. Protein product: CAISEVGTLNQPQHF.

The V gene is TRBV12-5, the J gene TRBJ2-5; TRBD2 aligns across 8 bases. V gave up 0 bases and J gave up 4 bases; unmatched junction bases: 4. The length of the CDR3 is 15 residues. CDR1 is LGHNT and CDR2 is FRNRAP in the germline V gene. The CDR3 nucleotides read TGTGCTAGTGGTTTGGTACGGGGGGGAGGAGAGACCCAGTACTTC. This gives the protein CASGLVRGGGETQYF.

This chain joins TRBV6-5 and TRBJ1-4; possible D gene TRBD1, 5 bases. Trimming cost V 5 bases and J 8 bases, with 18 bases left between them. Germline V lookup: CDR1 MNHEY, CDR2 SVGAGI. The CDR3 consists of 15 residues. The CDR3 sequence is CASSTSETPGEKLFF. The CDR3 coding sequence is TGTGCCAGCAGTACCAGCGAAACCCCAGGGGAAAAACTGTTTTTT.